This T cell receptor (beta chain) came from a study of Graves' ophthalmopathy and Graves' hyperthyroidism. General study points: The majority of expanded thyroid clonotypes above 0.001 frequency also occurred in blood.

Trimming cost V 4 bases and J 0 bases; bases outside gene matches: 14. The CDR3 length is 19 residues. Germline assignment: CDR1 SGHAT and CDR2 FQNNGV. A remark on this clonotype: Its antigen is not identified. The CDR3 end shows no conserved phenylalanine or tryptophan, and so a read error is likely.

RNA transcripts provided the template for amplifying TCR beta CDR3 regions. Following a first-round RT-PCR that used HTBI primers, a second-round multiplex PCR was carried out. In TCRdb, the multiplex PCR reads were re-called with MiXCR into one record per CDR3 protein. The table has over 40,000 distinct CDR3 sequences, about 50% seen once; the top ten hold about 24%. Around 10 ml of fresh blood yielded the PBMCs by density gradient. Material: peripheral blood. The chain employs TRBV11-2 and TRBJ2-3; 9 nucleotides match TRBD2. The origin of this receptor is an adult man with Graves' ophthalmopathy. This CDR3 reads CASSYLRGLAGSSTDTQYL. CDR3 nucleotides: TGTGCCAGCAGCTACCTTAGAGGGCTAGCGGGATCTAGCACAGATACGCAGTATTTA.